This TCR beta chain is from a study of CD8 T cells in Susac syndrome. Isolation of CD8+ and CD4+ T cells was performed negatively, whereas enrichment of TEMRA cells was done by FACS. A quantity of about 0.5 to 1 ug RNA underwent reverse transcription using random hexamers. Amplification of TCR beta CDR3 was carried out by immunoSEQ multiplex PCR, which covered 54 Vbeta and 13 Jbeta segments. One entry per CDR3 protein results from TCRdb running MiXCR on the immunoSEQ multiplex PCR reads. The profile covers roughly 200,000 distinct CDR3 sequences, with 85% to 95% appearing a single time and around 0.08% taken by the ten largest. The CDR3 contains 17 residues. V was clipped by 5 bases and J by 1 base; unmatched bases: 6. Per germline, CDR1 LNHDA and CDR2 SQIVND (reference sequence).

This receptor was taken from a human donor with multiple sclerosis. The V gene is TRBV19, the J gene TRBJ1-5; 12 nucleotides align to TRBD1. The material sequenced was CD4+ T cells from PBMCs. In DNA, the CDR3 is TGTGCCAGTAGTTCGGGACAGGGGGCGATGAGCAATCAGCCCCAGCATTTT. The encoded protein is CASSSGQGAMSNQPQHF.